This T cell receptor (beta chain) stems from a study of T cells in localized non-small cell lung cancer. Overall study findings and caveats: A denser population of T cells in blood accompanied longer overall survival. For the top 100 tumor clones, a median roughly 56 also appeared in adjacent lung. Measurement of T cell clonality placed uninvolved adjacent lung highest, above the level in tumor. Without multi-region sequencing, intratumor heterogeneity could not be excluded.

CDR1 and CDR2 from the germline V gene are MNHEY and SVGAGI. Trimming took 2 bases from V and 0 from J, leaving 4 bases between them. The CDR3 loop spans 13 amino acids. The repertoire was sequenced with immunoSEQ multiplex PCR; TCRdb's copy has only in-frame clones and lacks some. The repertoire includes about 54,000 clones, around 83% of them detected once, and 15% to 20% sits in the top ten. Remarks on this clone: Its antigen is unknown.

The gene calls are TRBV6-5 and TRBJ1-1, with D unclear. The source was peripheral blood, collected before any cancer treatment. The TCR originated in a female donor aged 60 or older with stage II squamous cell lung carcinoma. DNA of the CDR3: TGTGCCAGCAGTTACAGGGTGAACACTGAAGCTTTCTTT. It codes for CASSYRVNTEAFF.